This entry lists 10 T cell receptor beta chains sequenced from one sample in a study of blood T cell repertoires in COVID-19. Libraries were prepared by immunoSEQ multiplex PCR; TCRdb keeps only in-frame clonotypes and omits some of them. The sample has 250,000 to 300,000 clones, about 90% seen once. Sequencing was done on a sample of peripheral blood. All receptors derive from a woman in her seventies with COVID-19, enrolled during active disease.

The rearrangement joins TRBV5-1 to TRBJ1-6, with TRBD1 matching 8 bases. This CDR3 has 14 residues. J lost 9 bases, V lost 6 bases, and 8 bases had no gene match. Germline V gives CDR1 SGHRS, CDR2 YFSETQ. The CDR3 DNA reads TGCGCCAGCAACTCCGGACAGGGTATTTCACCCCTCCACTTT. Translated: CASNSGQGISPLHF.

The V call is TRBV30, the J call TRBJ2-5; TRBD1 matches at 8 bases. Germline CDR1 is GTSNPN and CDR2 is SVGIG (reference sequence). The J segment lost 7 bases and the V segment lost 3 bases, leaving 13 bases of the junction unmatched. CDR3 size: 15 residues. The CDR3 sequence is CAWRSRQGYGVTQYF. The CDR3 bases are TGTGCCTGGAGATCAAGACAGGGGTACGGTGTGACCCAGTACTTC.

V is TRBV14 and J is TRBJ1-2; no definite D call. Germline-derived CDR1 and CDR2 are SGHDN and FVKESK. V gave up 2 bases and J gave up 2 bases, with 9 bases separating them. This CDR3 comprises 14 residues. This chain's CDR3 is CASSQIQVNYGYTF. In DNA, the CDR3 is TGTGCCAGCAGCCAAATCCAGGTCAACTATGGCTACACCTTC.

This rearrangement joins TRBV28 to TRBJ2-7, with 7 positions matching TRBD2. The CDR3 spans 15 residues. The germline V gene has CDR1 MDHEN and CDR2 SYDVKM. V was clipped by 2 bases and J by 5 bases; unmatched bases: 9. The CDR3 sequence: CASSLAGVLSDEQYF. CDR3 DNA: TGTGCCAGCAGTTTAGCGGGAGTTCTGAGTGACGAGCAGTACTTC.

The rearrangement links TRBV28 to TRBJ2-7; 7 bases line up with TRBD1. This CDR3 has 15 amino acids. Germline trimming cut 5 bases from V and 4 bases from J; bases unmatched to any gene: 11. Germline V gene lookup returns CDR1 MDHEN and CDR2 SYDVKM. CDR3 nucleotides: TGTGCCAGCAGTCCGACAGGGATGATAGTATACGAGCAGTACTTC. It codes for CASSPTGMIVYEQYF. Together with reference TRBV28 and TRBJ2-7, the CDR3 gives the full variable domain: DVKVTQSSRYLVKRTGEKVFLECVQDMDHENMFWYRQDPGLGLRLIYFSYDVKMKEKGDIPEGYSVSREKKERFSLILESASTNQTSMYLCASSPTGMIVYEQYFGPGTRLTVT.

V is TRBV7-2 and J is TRBJ2-3; 11 bases line up with TRBD2. V dropped 4 bases and J dropped 7; count of bases not matched to a gene: 10. CDR1 is SGHTA, CDR2 FQGNSA, per germline. CDR3 length equals 16 residues. DNA of the CDR3: TGTGCCAGCAGCTCGGCGCCGGGACTAGCGGAGAATACGCAGTATTTT. Translating gives CASSSAPGLAENTQYF.

V and J are TRBV19 and TRBJ1-2, with 10 bases that match TRBD1. Germline CDR1 reads LNHDA; CDR2 reads SQIVND (reference sequence). With V trimmed by 9 bases and J by 4 bases, 5 bases remained unmatched. This CDR3 is 13 amino acids long. The CDR3 DNA follows: TGTGCCAGCGAAAGGGACAGGGGCTATGGCTACACCTTC. Translated, it gives CASERDRGYGYTF.

In regard to this clone: Other DNA sequences within the sample encode an identical CDR3. This rearrangement joins TRBV29-1 to TRBJ1-5; 7 nucleotides match TRBD1. V was clipped by 6 bases and J by 7 bases; unmatched bases: 9. From germline, CDR1 is SQVTM and CDR2 ANQGSEA. This CDR3 is built from 13 residues. The CDR3 region has the DNA TGCAGCGTAACACAGGGGCTCGGCCAGCCCCAGCATTTT. It specifies CSVTQGLGQPQHF.

This rearrangement joins TRBV7-8 to TRBJ1-2, with D maybe TRBD1 (6 bases). V lost 3 bases and J 4 bases, leaving 12 bases between the germline ends. Germline V gene sequence: CDR1 SGHVS, CDR2 FQNEAQ. There are 14 residues in the CDR3. CDR3 loop: CASSLYREGYGYTF. In DNA form, the CDR3 reads TGTGCCAGCAGCTTGTACAGGGAAGGCTATGGCTACACCTTC.

The rearrangement links TRBV5-1 to TRBJ1-2; D remains unclear. The CDR3 contains 13 residues. The germline V and J ends were trimmed by 7 bases and 4 bases, with 14 bases remaining between them. Germline V gene sequence: CDR1 SGHRS, CDR2 YFSETQ. CDR3 DNA sequence: TGCGCCAGCCGACTCTCGGGGTCCTATGGCTACACCTTC. Its protein is CASRLSGSYGYTF.